This T cell receptor (beta chain) was sequenced for a study of PD-1 blockade in mismatch repair-deficient tumors. Study outcomes and limitations: After pembrolizumab, tumor-resident clones rose rapidly, then generally contracted before radiologic responses.

Using immunoSEQ multiplex PCR, the repertoire was profiled, and TCRdb retains in-frame clones only, with some absent. Here the sample spans approximately 20,000 clones, around 80% being singletons. To note about this clone: The antigen is not known.

The germline V gene encodes CDR1 SGHVS and CDR2 FNYEAQ. The CDR3 consists of 16 residues. Losses at the gene ends were 5 bases for V and 0 bases for J; bases not matched to a gene: 7. TCRs were sequenced from a few patients responding to pembrolizumab. The material was PBMCs, obtained 52 weeks after starting pembrolizumab. The TCR comes from an adult with mismatch repair-deficient cancer. V and J are TRBV7-6 and TRBJ2-3; 8 nucleotides agree with TRBD2. CDR3 nucleotides: TGTGCCAGCAGCCTCCGACTAGCGAGTAGCACAGATACGCAGTATTTT. As protein: CASSLRLASSTDTQYF. Supplemented by reference TRBV7-6 and TRBJ2-3, the full variable domain reads GAGVSQSPRYKVTKRGQDVALRCDPISGHVSLYWYRQALGQGPEFLTYFNYEAQQDKSGLPNDRFSAERPEGSISTLTIQRTEQRDSAMYRCASSLRLASSTDTQYFGPGTRLTVL.